These 30 T cell receptor beta chains were sequenced from one sample in a study of cytomegalovirus exposure and HLA in healthy donors. Primers: 60 Vbeta forward and 13 Jbeta reverse. Data came from immunoSEQ multiplex PCR; TCRdb stores just in-frame clones and leaves some out. The top ten hold roughly 4% of the sample, which has 120,000 or so clones, around 77% seen once. Sequenced: PBMCs. The receptors were sampled from a human donor in good health.

The CDR3 here is CARPKGGGVYGYTF. CDR3 coding DNA: TGCGCCAGACCAAAAGGAGGGGGCGTCTATGGCTACACCTTC. V usage is TRBV23-1 and J usage is TRBJ1-2, with TRBD1 identical over 7 bases. TRBV23-1 is an ORF; its function is uncertain. There are 14 residues in the CDR3. V was pared by 9 bases and J by 4 bases, with 11 bases of the junction left unmatched.

This clone was counted between two and nine times. J is TRBJ2-7 and V is TRBV10-3; TRBD1 might be the D (6 bases). V was cut by 8 bases and J by 0 bases, with 11 bases left in between. CDR1 is ENHRY, CDR2 SYGVKD, per germline. The length of the CDR3 is 13 residues. In nucleotides, the CDR3 is TGTGCCATCGCCGGGACAACCTCCTACGAGCAGTACTTC. Protein product: CAIAGTTSYEQYF.

This chain uses TRBV28 with TRBJ2-2; D call uncertain. Trimming pared 8 bases from V and 4 bases from J, leaving 14 bases between. The CDR3 runs 14 residues. Germline V gene sequence: CDR1 MDHEN, CDR2 SYDVKM. The CDR3 protein is CASEAASTTGELFF. CDR3 DNA sequence: TGTGCCAGCGAGGCAGCCTCGACCACCGGGGAGCTGTTTTTT.

The chain combines TRBV7-9 with TRBJ2-2; D not certain. The CDR3 extends over 9 amino acids. Germline assignment: CDR1 SEHNR and CDR2 FQNEAQ (reference sequence). The CDR3 region has the DNA TGTGGTATACCAGAGGAGCTGTTTTTT. Its translation: CGIPEELFF.

Turning to this clone: Other DNA sequences in the sample encode the same CDR3. The chain has TRBV18 and TRBJ2-7, with 11 bases identical to TRBD1. The germline V gene encodes CDR1 KGHSH and CDR2 LQKENI. The CDR3 covers 15 residues. The trim removed 3 bases at V and 2 bases at J, leaving 3 bases unmatched. CDR3 residues: CASSPGTGGTYEQYF. CDR3 sequence (DNA): TGTGCCAGCTCACCCGGGACAGGGGGGACCTACGAGCAGTACTTC.

This rearrangement joins TRBV4-2 to TRBJ1-1; tentatively, D is TRBD1 (6 bases). V was shortened by 10 bases and J by 4 bases, with 13 bases between the two germline ends. The CDR3 extends over 12 amino acids. Germline V gene sequence: CDR1 LGHNA, CDR2 YNFKEQ. The CDR3 reads CATQGSATEAFF. CDR3 in DNA: TGTGCCACCCAGGGGTCGGCCACTGAAGCTTTCTTT.

The gene calls are TRBV5-8 and TRBJ1-1, with D maybe TRBD1 (5 bases). This CDR3 is built from 14 residues. Trimming removed 3 bases from V and 1 base from J, with 10 bases in between. Germline CDR1 reads SGHTS; CDR2 reads YDEGEE. The CDR3 region has the DNA TGTGCCAGCAGCTGGCAGGGCGGGAACACTGAAGCTTTCTTT. It is translated as CASSWQGGNTEAFF.

The V and J genes are TRBV7-9 and TRBJ2-7; the match to TRBD1 covers 8 bases. With 3 bases clipped from V and 2 bases from J, the junction kept 3 bases outside the gene matches. The CDR3 has 14 residues. In germline, CDR1 is SEHNR, CDR2 FQNEAQ (reference sequence). In DNA, the CDR3 is TGTGCCAGCAGCTTTACAGGGGGGACCTACGAGCAGTACTTC. Amino acids: CASSFTGGTYEQYF.

This clone was seen only a few times. Mismatch with germline at one junction end may stem from a read error. V gene TRBV7-9 combines with J gene TRBJ2-7, with 11 positions matching TRBD1. From germline, CDR1 is SEHNR and CDR2 FQNEAQ (reference sequence). The CDR3 covers 13 residues. Written as DNA, the CDR3 is TGTGCCAGCAGCCCCGGACAGGGGGCAGCTCCGGACTTC. It specifies CASSPGQGAAPDF.

This chain uses TRBV6-6 with TRBJ1-1; 8 bases match TRBD1. This CDR3 is built from 15 residues. Germline V gives CDR1 MNHNY, CDR2 SVGAGI (reference sequence). The trim removed 1 base at V and 1 base at J, leaving 2 bases unmatched. The CDR3 loop reads CASSYLTGANTEAFF. In DNA, the CDR3 is TGTGCCAGCAGTTACTTGACAGGGGCGAACACTGAAGCTTTCTTT.

CDR3 in amino acids: CASSHGTGINEQYF. DNA for the CDR3: TGCGCCAGCAGCCACGGGACAGGGATCAACGAGCAGTACTTC. This chain connects TRBV5-1 to TRBJ2-7; 9 bases line up with TRBD1. The V segment lost 4 bases and the J segment 5 bases; nucleotides outside the gene matches: 7. CDR3 size: 14 residues. Per germline, CDR1 SGHRS and CDR2 YFSETQ. Full variable domain (rest looked up from reference TRBV5-1 and TRBJ2-7): KAGVTQTPRYLIKTRGQQVTLSCSPISGHRSVSWYQQTPGQGLQFLFEYFSETQRNKGNFPGRFSGRQFSNSRSEMNVSTLELGDSALYLCASSHGTGINEQYFGPGTRLTVT.

V is TRBV29-1 and J is TRBJ2-3; TRBD2 is a possible D gene (7 bases). The CDR3 has 15 residues. V lost 6 bases to trimming and J lost 2 bases, with 18 bases between them. CDR1 is SQVTM and CDR2 is ANQGSEA in the germline V gene. Written as DNA, the CDR3 is TGCAGCGTCCAGGGGCTAGCGGCCCACACAGATACGCAGTATTTT. Translated: CSVQGLAAHTDTQYF.

J is TRBJ1-2 and V is TRBV5-4; TRBD1 agrees at 7 bases. J was trimmed by 4 bases and V by 5 bases; bases with no gene match: 2. The germline V gene encodes CDR1 SGHNT and CDR2 YYREEE (reference sequence). The CDR3 is 12 amino acids. Here the CDR3 DNA reads TGTGCCAGCAGTCCAGGGGGCTATGGCTACACCTTC. It codes for CASSPGGYGYTF. Filled out from reference TRBV5-4 and TRBJ1-2, the complete variable domain reads ETGVTQSPTHLIKTRGQQVTLRCSSQSGHNTVSWYQQALGQGPQFIFQYYREEENGRGNFPPRFSGLQFPNYSSELNVNALELDDSALYLCASSPGGYGYTFGSGTRLTVV.

The chain joins TRBV4-2 to TRBJ2-7; 8 bases align to TRBD1. The germline V gene encodes CDR1 LGHNA and CDR2 YNFKEQ. With V trimmed by 0 bases and J by 3 bases, 4 bases remained unmatched. CDR3 size: 15 residues. The CDR3 sequence is CASSQDGTGRYEQYF. CDR3 DNA: TGTGCCAGCAGCCAAGATGGGACAGGACGCTACGAGCAGTACTTC.

V usage is TRBV14 and J usage is TRBJ1-2; a possible D gene is TRBD1 (6 bases). CDR1 and CDR2 (germline): SGHDN, FVKESK. CDR3 length equals 12 residues. Trimming cost V 4 bases and J 7 bases, with 10 bases left between them. The DNA of the CDR3 is TGTGCCAGCAGCCTTCAGGGGTTTGGCTACACCTTC. Translating gives CASSLQGFGYTF.

The chain uses TRBV7-9 and TRBJ1-5, with unresolved D. The CDR3 loop spans 14 amino acids. V was cut by 1 base and J by 7 bases, with 11 bases left in between. Germline V gene sequence: CDR1 SEHNR, CDR2 FQNEAQ (reference sequence). For the CDR3, the DNA is TGTGCCAGCAGCTTAGGGCAGTCCTCCCAGCCCCAGCATTTT. Translation: CASSLGQSSQPQHF.

The chain links TRBV28 to TRBJ2-3; D is perhaps TRBD2 (5 bases). Germline-derived CDR1 and CDR2 are MDHEN and SYDVKM. Trimming took off 8 bases at V and 0 bases at J, with 12 bases between the two ends. The length of the CDR3 is 14 residues. The DNA of the CDR3 is TGTGCCAGCCGACACGGGATAAGCACAGATACGCAGTATTTT. Translation: CASRHGISTDTQYF.

This rearrangement joins TRBV7-9 to TRBJ1-1; D gene ambiguous. Germline V gene sequence: CDR1 SEHNR, CDR2 FQNEAQ (reference sequence). The CDR3 extends over 12 amino acids. The ends were cut back, 2 bases at V and 5 bases at J, with 6 bases in the middle. CDR3 nucleotides: TGTGCCAGCAGCTTACCCCCGACTGAAGCTTTCTTT. Encoded protein: CASSLPPTEAFF.

This chain connects TRBV10-3 to TRBJ1-2; D unclear. Trimming left V 7 bases short and J 3 bases short, with 18 bases between. This CDR3 contains 15 residues. Germline loops: CDR1 ENHRY, CDR2 SYGVKD. CDR3 nucleotide sequence: TGTGCCATCACTGAACCGGGGTCTCCACACTATGGCTACACCTTC. This encodes CAITEPGSPHYGYTF.

This clone has only one observation. The chain is built from TRBV19 and TRBJ2-1; 14 positions agree with TRBD2. Trimming at V came to 4 bases and at J to 4 bases, leaving 9 bases not matched to a gene. CDR1 is LNHDA and CDR2 is SQIVND in the germline V gene (reference sequence). There are 18 residues in the CDR3. Here the CDR3 reads CASSTRGLAGGGYNEQFF. CDR3 nucleotides: TGTGCCAGTAGTACCCGAGGACTAGCGGGAGGTGGATACAATGAGCAGTTCTTC.

This sequence joins TRBV11-2 and TRBJ2-1; 7 nucleotides align to TRBD2. The V and J ends lost 3 bases and 7 bases, in that order; junction bases with no gene match: 12. Germline V gene sequence: CDR1 SGHAT, CDR2 FQNNGV. The CDR3 is 16 amino acids. The CDR3 coding sequence is TGTGCCAGCAGCTTTTGGGCGGGAGTAGGAGGGAATGAGCAGTTCTTC. Translating gives CASSFWAGVGGNEQFF. Drawing the rest from reference TRBV11-2 and TRBJ2-1, the complete variable domain is EAGVAQSPRYKIIEKRQSVAFWCNPISGHATLYWYQQILGQGPKLLIQFQNNGVVDDSQLPKDRFSAERLKGVDSTLKIQPAKLEDSAVYLCASSFWAGVGGNEQFFGPGTRLTVL.

The chain recombines TRBV28 with TRBJ2-7; perhaps TRBD2 as D (7 bases). The V gene lost 6 bases and the J gene lost 1 base, with 19 bases spanning the gap. CDR1 is MDHEN and CDR2 is SYDVKM in the germline V gene. There are 16 residues in the CDR3. As DNA, the CDR3 is TGTGCCAGCAGCCTACCCCGTCGGGGGGCATCCTACGAGCAGTACTTC. Its translation: CASSLPRRGASYEQYF.

The chain carries TRBV13 and TRBJ1-1; D is possibly TRBD1 (5 bases). The V gene lost 5 bases and the J gene lost 1 base, with 14 bases spanning the gap. This CDR3 has 15 residues. CDR1 PRHDT and CDR2 FYEKMQ come from the germline V gene (reference sequence). The CDR3 DNA reads as TGTGCCAGCAGCCCGGGGGACCGGGGGAACACTGAAGCTTTCTTT. Its protein product is CASSPGDRGNTEAFF.

This chain links TRBV2 with TRBJ2-3; 11 bases agree with TRBD2. Germline CDR1 reads SNHLY; CDR2 reads FYNNEI. Germline trimming cut 2 bases from V and 5 bases from J; bases unmatched to any gene: 3. This CDR3 region has 15 residues. The CDR3 sequence: CASSERSGRVDTQYF. DNA of the CDR3: TGTGCCAGCAGTGAACGTAGCGGGAGGGTAGATACGCAGTATTTT. The complete variable domain, with remaining parts taken from reference TRBV2 and TRBJ2-3, reads EPEVTQTPSHQVTQMGQEVILRCVPISNHLYFYWYRQILGQKVEFLVSFYNNEISEKSEIFDDQFSVERPDGSNFTLKIRSTKLEDSAMYFCASSERSGRVDTQYFGPGTRLTVL.

J is TRBJ2-7 and V is TRBV6-5, with D perhaps TRBD1 (6 bases). Germline CDR1 reads MNHEY; CDR2 reads SVGAGI. Trimming cost V 2 bases and J 2 bases, with 10 bases left between them. The CDR3 consists of 14 residues. CDR3 region: CASSYEQGTYEQYF. The DNA for the CDR3 is TGTGCCAGCAGTTACGAGCAGGGGACCTACGAGCAGTACTTC.

This clone has a handful of counts. The CDR3 DNA reads TGTGCCACCAGCAGAGATCGACAGAGCTCCTACGAGCAGTACTTC. Translating gives CATSRDRQSSYEQYF. The chain has TRBV15 and TRBJ2-7, with D tentatively TRBD1 (5 bases). Germline CDR1 LNHNV, CDR2 YYDKDF (reference sequence). The CDR3 contains 15 residues. With 0 bases removed from V and 0 bases from J, the gap between germline ends came to 9 bases.

This chain connects TRBV2 to TRBJ2-2; D remains unclear. Germline loops: CDR1 SNHLY, CDR2 FYNNEI. The CDR3 consists of 11 residues. The V end was cut by 4 bases, the J end by 6 bases, with 3 bases between. The CDR3 DNA reads TGTGCCAGCAGTGCTTCCGGGGAGCTGTTTTTT. Translating gives CASSASGELFF.

This clone is a singleton in its sample. The chain uses TRBV28 and TRBJ2-4; the D gene is possibly TRBD2 (5 bases). Between the trimmed V and J ends, which lost 3 bases and 9 bases, there was a span of 18 bases. This CDR3 has 15 residues. Per the germline V gene, CDR1 is MDHEN and CDR2 is SYDVKM. The CDR3 DNA reads as TGTGCCAGCAGTTTTACGGACGGACGGGGAAGCATTCAGTACTTC. It yields the protein CASSFTDGRGSIQYF.

The chain has TRBV6-1 and TRBJ2-7, with a weak D call TRBD2 (6 bases). This CDR3 is 13 amino acids long. Germline V gene lookup returns CDR1 MNHNS and CDR2 SASEGT. The V and J ends lost 2 bases and 3 bases respectively, with 8 bases between them. In DNA, the CDR3 is TGTGCCAGCAGTGAACCGGGAGTCTACGAGCAGTACTTC. Protein product: CASSEPGVYEQYF.

This clone appeared a few times. The rearrangement uses TRBV7-2 and TRBJ2-1; 13 positions match TRBD2. V trimming: 5 bases; J trimming: 8 bases; junction bases outside the gene matches: 6. The CDR3 is made up of 15 amino acids. The V gene's germline CDR1 is SGHTA and CDR2 FQGNSA. CDR3 region: CASSSRTSGSYEQFF. CDR3 nucleotides: TGTGCCAGCAGCAGCCGGACTAGCGGGAGTTATGAGCAGTTCTTC.